These T cell receptor beta chains were read from a single sample in a study of cytomegalovirus exposure and HLA in healthy donors. Method: immunoSEQ multiplex PCR; TCRdb's copy keeps in-frame clones and lacks some. The sample has some 180,000 clones, over 80% seen once. The sequencing input was PBMCs. Every receptor here comes from a man in his forties in good health and CMV-seronegative. Both conserved end residues are part of each CDR3. The D gene is left open where the match is weak. For some rows the clone size is stated as once, few or many, or as a class when expanded; others skip it.

>.|TRBJ1-1|TRBV9|.
CASSVGGGVNAAEAFF
TGTGCCAGCAGCGTAGGAGGGGGGGTCAATGCCGCTGAAGCTTTCTTT
>.|TRBJ2-2|TRBV7-8|.
CASSLVAGNPGELFF
TGTGCCAGCAGCTTAGTCGCAGGGAATCCCGGGGAGCTGTTTTTT
>.|TRBJ2-7|TRBV9|.
CASSVDTSRAHEQYF
TGTGCCAGCAGCGTAGATACTAGCAGGGCCCACGAGCAGTACTTC
>.|TRBJ1-2|TRBV5-6|.
CASSLNGGSYTF
TGTGCCAGCAGCTTGAATGGGGGGAGCTACACCTTC
>.|TRBJ2-1|TRBV27|TRBD2
CASSFGLGLAVYNEQFF
TGTGCCAGCAGTTTCGGTTTGGGACTAGCGGTCTACAATGAGCAGTTCTTC
>.|TRBJ1-5|TRBV6-1|.
CASSPPVQPQHF
TGTGCCAGCAGTCCCCCCGTCCAGCCCCAGCATTTT
>.|TRBJ2-2|TRBV11-3|.
CASSSSGELFF
TGTGCCAGCAGTTCTTCCGGGGAGCTGTTTTTT
>.|TRBJ1-3|TRBV4-1|TRBD1
CASSLRDRDAGNTIYF
TGCGCCAGCAGCCTGAGAGACAGGGACGCTGGAAACACCATATATTTT
>.|TRBJ2-1|TRBV4-3|.
CASSQGRGAYNEQFF
TGCGCCAGCAGCCAAGGGAGGGGCGCCTACAATGAGCAGTTCTTC
>.|TRBJ2-1|TRBV4-3|TRBD2
CASSQEGEGRFF
TGCGCCAGCAGCCAAGAAGGGGAGGGTCGGTTCTTC
>few|TRBJ1-4|TRBV28|.
CATLGGGNEKLFF
TGTGCCACCCTTGGGGGGGGGAATGAAAAACTGTTTTTT
>.|TRBJ2-2|TRBV6-1|TRBD2
CASSAGLATNTGELFF
TGTGCCAGCAGTGCGGGACTAGCGACGAACACCGGGGAGCTGTTTTTT
>.|TRBJ2-2|TRBV5-1|.
CASSFRTNTGELFF
TGCGCCAGCAGCTTTAGAACGAACACCGGGGAGCTGTTTTTT
>.|TRBJ2-1|TRBV30|TRBD2
CAWSPGIAGEDEQFF
TGTGCCTGGAGTCCCGGGATAGCGGGGGAGGATGAGCAGTTCTTC
>few|TRBJ2-7|TRBV5-4|TRBD1
CASSPGTGGAYEQYF
TGTGCCAGCAGCCCAGGGACAGGGGGTGCCTACGAGCAGTACTTC
>.|TRBJ1-5|TRBV4-1|.
CASSRGGNQPQHF
TGCGCCAGCAGCCGAGGCGGCAATCAGCCCCAGCATTTT
>few|TRBJ1-2|TRBV19|.
CASTLAGNYGYTF
TGTGCCAGTACATTGGCAGGCAACTATGGCTACACCTTC
>.|TRBJ2-1|TRBV5-1|TRBD2
CASSRRPGLASNEQFF
TGCGCCAGCAGCCGACGACCGGGACTAGCGAGCAATGAGCAGTTCTTC
>.|TRBJ2-5|TRBV7-9|.
CASSLGLLTGETQYF
TGTGCCAGCAGCTTAGGTCTATTAACGGGGGAGACCCAGTACTTC
>.|TRBJ2-1|TRBV9|.
CASSPRISGGSGGNEQFF
TGTGCCAGCAGCCCTCGAATCTCCGGCGGTAGCGGAGGCAATGAGCAGTTCTTC
>.|TRBJ1-2|TRBV30|.
CAWSVPGSGYTF
TGTGCCTGGAGTGTCCCAGGGTCCGGCTACACCTTC
>.|TRBJ2-1|TRBV27|.
CASRNSWPGDGPYNEQFF
TGTGCCAGCAGGAACTCGTGGCCGGGAGACGGCCCCTACAATGAGCAGTTCTTC
>.|TRBJ2-1|TRBV9|.
CASSVQGNSYNEQFF
TGTGCCAGCAGCGTACAGGGGAACTCCTACAATGAGCAGTTCTTC
>.|TRBJ1-1|TRBV19|.
CASSIDQGRTEAFF
TGTGCCAGTAGTATAGATCAGGGAAGGACTGAAGCTTTCTTT
>.|TRBJ1-2|TRBV19|TRBD1
CASSAPGTVSFYGYTF
TGTGCCAGTAGTGCGCCCGGGACAGTATCTTTCTATGGCTACACCTTC
>few|TRBJ2-3|TRBV6-5|TRBD2
CASSSPSGSTDTQYF
TGTGCCAGCAGTTCCCCTAGCGGGAGCACAGATACGCAGTATTTT
>.|TRBJ2-3|TRBV6-5|.
CASSYSRRGVDTQYF
TGTGCCAGCAGTTACTCGCGGCGGGGAGTGGATACGCAGTATTTT
>.|TRBJ2-5|TRBV7-3|.
CASSLRGGVETQYF
TGTGCCAGCAGCTTACGGGGCGGGGTCGAGACCCAGTACTTC
>few|TRBJ2-5|TRBV19|.
CATRGREVRETQYF
TGTGCCACAAGGGGGCGGGAAGTTCGAGAGACCCAGTACTTC
>.|TRBJ2-7|TRBV27|.
CASSLLGGASYEQYF
TGTGCCAGCAGTTTGCTCGGAGGGGCCTCCTACGAGCAGTACTTC
>.|TRBJ2-7|TRBV29-1|.
CSVVTGNFNEQYF
TGCAGCGTTGTGACAGGTAATTTCAACGAGCAGTACTTC
>few|TRBJ1-1|TRBV28|TRBD1
CASSLLGTGRNTEAFF
TGTGCCAGCAGTTTATTGGGGACAGGGAGAAACACTGAAGCTTTCTTT
>.|TRBJ2-3|TRBV5-4|TRBD2
CASSLRSSGVDTQYF
TGTGCCAGCAGCTTGAGATCTAGCGGGGTAGATACGCAGTATTTT
>.|TRBJ2-2|TRBV7-2|TRBD1
CASSYGQGFDTGELFF
TGTGCCAGCAGCTACGGACAGGGGTTCGACACCGGGGAGCTGTTTTTT
>.|TRBJ2-2|TRBV6-6|TRBD2
CASSSREAQNTGEPFF
TGTGCCAGCAGTTCTCGGGAGGCCCAGAACACCGGGGAGCCGTTTTTT
>few|TRBJ2-7|TRBV11-3|TRBD1
CASSLAGQANSYEQYF
TGTGCCAGCAGCTTAGCCGGACAGGCTAACTCCTACGAGCAGTACTTC
>.|TRBJ1-5|TRBV4-1|.
CASSHRLGQPQHF
TGCGCCAGCAGCCACCGCCTAGGACAGCCCCAGCATTTT
>.|TRBJ2-6|TRBV6-1|.
CASRESGANVLTF
TGTGCCAGCAGAGAGTCTGGGGCCAACGTCCTGACTTTC
>.|TRBJ1-4|TRBV28|.
CASSLREGGEKLFF
TGTGCCAGCAGTTTACGGGAAGGGGGTGAAAAACTGTTTTTT
>.|TRBJ1-2|TRBV29-1|TRBD1
CSVEWDRGTYTF
TGCAGCGTTGAATGGGACAGGGGAACCTACACCTTC
>.|TRBJ2-2|TRBV5-1|.
CASSPGHFANTGELFF
TGCGCCAGCAGCCCGGGACATTTCGCGAACACCGGGGAGCTGTTTTTT
>.|TRBJ2-1|TRBV5-8|.
CASSPIKLSYNEQFF
TGTGCCAGCAGCCCCATAAAGCTCTCCTACAATGAGCAGTTCTTC
>.|TRBJ1-2|TRBV2|.
CASSVAGAGAFYGYTF
TGTGCCAGCAGTGTTGCTGGGGCCGGTGCGTTTTATGGCTACACCTTC
>.|TRBJ1-5|TRBV4-1|.
CASSQGGPLNQPQHF
TGCGCCAGCAGCCAGGGGGGACCCTTGAATCAGCCCCAGCATTTT
>.|TRBJ2-3|TRBV27|.
CASSLTPGLYTDTQYF
TGTGCCAGCAGCCTTACCCCCGGGTTGTACACAGATACGCAGTATTTT
>.|TRBJ1-2|TRBV11-3|.
CASSRSSGGGTKLYGYTF
TGTGCCAGCAGCCGAAGTTCGGGGGGCGGGACGAAGCTCTATGGCTACACCTTC
>.|TRBJ2-1|TRBV28|.
CASSPGGVQYNEQFF
TGTGCCAGCAGCCCCGGGGGAGTACAGTACAATGAGCAGTTCTTC
>.|TRBJ2-2|TRBV30|.
CAWSVGDGSLTGELFF
TGTGCCTGGAGTGTAGGTGACGGGAGTTTGACCGGGGAGCTGTTTTTT
>few|TRBJ1-2|TRBV29-1|TRBD1
CSVTRGLGGYTF
TGCAGCGTCACCAGGGGGCTGGGGGGCTACACCTTC
>.|TRBJ2-7|TRBV13|TRBD2
CASSPGLAEVSEQYF
TGTGCCAGCAGCCCGGGACTAGCGGAGGTGTCGGAGCAGTACTTC
>.|TRBJ2-3|TRBV10-3|TRBD1
CAISETGASTDTQYF
TGTGCCATCAGCGAGACAGGGGCAAGCACAGATACGCAGTATTTT
>.|TRBJ1-2|TRBV19|.
CASSWGGYGYTF
TGTGCCAGTAGTTGGGGAGGCTATGGCTACACCTTC